These 11 T cell receptor beta chains share one sample of origin, sequenced in a study of blood T cells in healthy people across ages (dated by TCRdb to about 2015). Receptor libraries were prepared by 5' RACE. The listed sequencing device is Illumina HiSeq 2500. A second 7 to 11 cycle PCR used a sample-barcoded 5' primer and a J-beta primer mix. TCRdb reprocessed the public reads (quality trimming at Q25 with fastp, clone calling with MiXCR) and kept in-frame beta chains. Each CDR3 protein gets just one entry, which takes the most common genes and DNA from the rows behind it. This sample is represented by approximately 680,000 distinct CDR3 sequences; about a third of them were singletons. The ten largest clones capture over 15% of the sample. The sequenced sample consisted of blood. These receptors all stem from a woman over 75 in good health. Donor details come from another sample of the same person, matched by shared clones.

This clonotype occurred many times. The gene calls are TRBV20-1 and TRBJ1-5, with TRBD1 matching 11 bases. The CDR3 contains 15 residues. Germline CDR1 and CDR2: DFQATT and SNEGSKA (reference sequence). Trimming took 3 bases from V and 5 from J; bases not matched to a gene: 6. The CDR3 protein is CSASGPGQGDQPQHF. The DNA of the CDR3 is TGCAGTGCTAGTGGGCCGGGACAGGGGGATCAGCCCCAGCATTTT.

This clonotype was seen a few times. The chain is built from TRBV5-4 and TRBJ1-1; D is possibly TRBD1 (6 bases). This CDR3 region has 14 residues. Trimming stripped 1 base from V and 1 base from J, with 8 bases between. CDR1 and CDR2 from the germline V gene are SGHNT and YYREEE (reference sequence). The CDR3 sequence is CASSLRQANTEAFF. Here the CDR3 DNA reads TGTGCCAGCAGCTTGAGACAGGCGAACACTGAAGCTTTCTTT.

A remark on this clonotype: Just one base apart from a much larger clone, this may be a read error. The chain combines TRBV9 with TRBJ2-6, with TRBD2 matching over 14 bases. Germline-derived CDR1 and CDR2 are SGDLS and YYNGEE. The CDR3 covers 19 residues. This CDR3 reads CVSSAGLAGGTSGANVLTF. Here the CDR3 DNA reads TGTGTCAGCAGCGCTGGACTAGCGGGGGGAACCTCTGGGGCCAACGTCCTGACTTTC.

The V call is TRBV9, the J call TRBJ2-7; D remains ambiguous. Deletions cut 2 bases from V and 10 bases from J, with 19 bases between. The CDR3 extends over 14 amino acids. Germline loops: CDR1 SGDLS, CDR2 YYNGEE. CDR3: CASSVYSTISGQYF. The CDR3 nucleotides are TGTGCCAGCAGCGTGTACTCGACCATCTCCGGACAGTACTTC.

This clonotype was seen ten or more times. The chain employs TRBV20-1 and TRBJ2-7; no clear D gene. Germline V CDR1 and CDR2: DFQATT, SNEGSKA (reference sequence). The CDR3 contains 11 residues. V shed 4 bases and J shed 1 base, with 5 bases lying between them. The CDR3 DNA reads TGCAGTGCTATGGTTTCCTACGAGCAGTACTTC. Its protein is CSAMVSYEQYF.

This clonotype was seen a handful of times. The chain joins TRBV6-2 or TRBV6-3 to TRBJ2-6, with 7 bases fitting TRBD1. The CDR3 has 17 amino acids. The V gene end was trimmed by 4 bases and the J gene end by 0 bases; junction bases not matched to a gene: 6. Germline V gene lookup returns CDR1 MNHEY and CDR2 SVGEGT. The CDR3 here is CASSSGQMGSGANVLTF. The CDR3 DNA reads as TGTGCCAGCAGTTCGGGACAGATGGGCTCTGGGGCCAACGTCCTGACTTTC.

This clonotype was seen at least ten times. In DNA, the CDR3 is TGTGCCAGCAGTCCACAGGGGCTCCAGGATACGCAGTATTTT. Translating it yields CASSPQGLQDTQYF. V is TRBV12-3 or TRBV12-4 and J is TRBJ2-3; 7 nucleotides agree with TRBD1. V dropped 5 bases and J dropped 6; count of bases not matched to a gene: 8. CDR3 length: 14 amino acids.

This clonotype was detected only once. The chain recombines TRBV7-2 with TRBJ2-1; the match to TRBD2 covers 9 bases. CDR1 SGHTA and CDR2 FQGNSA come from the germline V gene. V lost 5 bases, J lost 13 bases, and 21 bases stayed unmatched. The CDR3 has 17 residues. CDR3 DNA sequence: TGTGCCAGCAGCCCGAGAGCGAGCGGGGGGAGGAGAGAGACCCAGTTCTTC. Protein: CASSPRASGGRRETQFF.

This clonotype was recorded at least ten times. CDR3: CSARDDGGASPPQYF. CDR3 DNA: TGCAGTGCTAGAGATGACGGGGGGGCATCTCCCCCCCAGTACTTC. This chain joins TRBV20-1 and TRBJ2-5, with 8 bases lining up with TRBD2. CDR1 and CDR2 from the germline V gene are DFQATT and SNEGSKA (reference sequence). V dropped 0 bases and J dropped 9; count of bases not matched to a gene: 12. CDR3 length equals 15 residues.

This clonotype was observed at least ten times. The chain is built from TRBV9 and TRBJ2-5, with D tentatively TRBD1 or TRBD2 (6 bases each). V gave up 0 bases and J gave up 1 base, with 13 bases separating them. The CDR3 sequence is 16 residues long. Germline lookup yields CDR1 SGDLS and CDR2 YYNGEE. CDR3 DNA: TGTGCCAGCAGCGTAGCTGGGGGCGGGGCCCAAGAGACCCAGTACTTC. This gives the protein CASSVAGGGAQETQYF. The variable domain in full, completed from reference TRBV9 and TRBJ2-5, reads DSGVTQTPKHLITATGQRVTLRCSPRSGDLSVYWYQQSLDQGLQFLIQYYNGEERAKGNILERFSAQQFPDLHSELNLSSLELGDSALYFCASSVAGGGAQETQYFGPGTRLLVL.

J is TRBJ2-7 and V is TRBV6-5; perhaps TRBD2 as D (5 bases). The CDR3 sequence is 14 residues long. Germline-derived CDR1 and CDR2 are MNHEY and SVGAGI. Trimming cost V 0 bases and J 3 bases, with 9 bases left between them. CDR3 protein: CASSYSLRDYEQYF. For the CDR3, the DNA is TGTGCCAGCAGTTACTCGCTCCGGGACTACGAGCAGTACTTC.